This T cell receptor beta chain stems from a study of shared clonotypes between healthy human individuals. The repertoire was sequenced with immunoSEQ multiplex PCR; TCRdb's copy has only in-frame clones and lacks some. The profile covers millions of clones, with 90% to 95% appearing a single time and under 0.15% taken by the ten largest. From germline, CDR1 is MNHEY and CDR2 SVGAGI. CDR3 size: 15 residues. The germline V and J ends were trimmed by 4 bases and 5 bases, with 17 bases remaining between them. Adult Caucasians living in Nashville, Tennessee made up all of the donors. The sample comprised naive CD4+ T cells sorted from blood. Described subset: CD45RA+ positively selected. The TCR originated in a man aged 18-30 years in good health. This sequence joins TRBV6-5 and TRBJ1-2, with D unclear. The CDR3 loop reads CASSLTELTPYGYTF. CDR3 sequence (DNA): TGTGCCAGCAGTTTGACGGAGTTAACACCATATGGCTACACCTTC.